This TCR beta chain was retrieved from a study of T-cell memory formation after mild COVID-19. Study as a whole: Largely donor-specific TCR clusters were found. General study points: CM and EM subsets held most contracting CD4+ clones; EMRA held CD8+ ones. CD4+ bias marked clones expanding day 15 to 37, unlike balanced contracting clones.

TCRdb itself ran the 5' RACE reads through MiXCR, one entry per CDR3 protein. Among roughly 380,000 distinct CDR3 sequences, over 25% were seen once, and the ten largest hold about 13%. The V and J ends lost 4 bases and 4 bases respectively, with 18 bases between them. The CDR3 contains 16 residues. The germline V gene encodes CDR1 SGHTA and CDR2 FQGTGA. In regard to this clonotype: Its specificity is not known.

This TCR came from an adult woman who had mild COVID-19 (a few samples of this study predate the infection). Cell type and time point are not known. The sample was PBMCs or a T cell subset sorted from them (not recorded which). The chain joins TRBV7-3 to TRBJ2-3, with a tentative D call TRBD2 (7 bases). The CDR3 is CASSYREGAAADTQYF. The CDR3 DNA follows: TGTGCCAGCAGCTACAGGGAGGGAGCGGCGGCAGATACGCAGTATTTT.